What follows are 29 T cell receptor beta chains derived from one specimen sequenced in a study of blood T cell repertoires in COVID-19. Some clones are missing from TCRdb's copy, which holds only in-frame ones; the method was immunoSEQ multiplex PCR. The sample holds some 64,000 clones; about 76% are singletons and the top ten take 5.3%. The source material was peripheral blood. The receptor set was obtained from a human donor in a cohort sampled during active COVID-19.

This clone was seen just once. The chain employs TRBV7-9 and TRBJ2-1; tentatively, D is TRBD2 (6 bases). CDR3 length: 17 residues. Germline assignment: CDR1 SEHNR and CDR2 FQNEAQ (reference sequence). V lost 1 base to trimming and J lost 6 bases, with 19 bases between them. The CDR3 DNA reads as TGTGCCAGCAGCTTAGGGGGCCGGGACGCGGGGAGCAATGAGCAGTTCTTC. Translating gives CASSLGGRDAGSNEQFF.

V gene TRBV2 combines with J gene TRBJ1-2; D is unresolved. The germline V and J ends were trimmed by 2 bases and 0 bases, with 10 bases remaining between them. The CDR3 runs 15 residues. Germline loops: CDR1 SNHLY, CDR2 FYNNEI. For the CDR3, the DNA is TGTGCCAGCAGTGAACAGCAGGTAGCTAACTATGGCTACACCTTC. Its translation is CASSEQQVANYGYTF.

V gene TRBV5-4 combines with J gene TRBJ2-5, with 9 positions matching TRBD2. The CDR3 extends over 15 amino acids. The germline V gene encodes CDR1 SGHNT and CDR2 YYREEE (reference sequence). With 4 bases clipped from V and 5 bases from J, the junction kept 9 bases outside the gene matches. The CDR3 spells CASSPKRGVSETQYF. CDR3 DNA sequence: TGTGCCAGCAGCCCAAAGCGGGGGGTTTCGGAGACCCAGTACTTC.

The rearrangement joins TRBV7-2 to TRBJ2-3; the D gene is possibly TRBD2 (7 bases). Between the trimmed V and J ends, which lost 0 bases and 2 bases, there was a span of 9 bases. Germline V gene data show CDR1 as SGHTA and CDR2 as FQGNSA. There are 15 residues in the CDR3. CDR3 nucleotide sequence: TGTGCCAGCAGCTTAGCGGGGGGGCACACAGATACGCAGTATTTT. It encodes CASSLAGGHTDTQYF.

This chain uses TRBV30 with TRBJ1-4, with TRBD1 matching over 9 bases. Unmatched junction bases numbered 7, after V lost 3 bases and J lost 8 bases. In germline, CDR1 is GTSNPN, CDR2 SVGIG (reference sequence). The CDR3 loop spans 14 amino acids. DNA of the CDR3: TGTGCCTGGAGCGGACAGGGGTCTGGGGAAAAACTGTTTTTT. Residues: CAWSGQGSGEKLFF. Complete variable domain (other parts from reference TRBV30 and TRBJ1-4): SQTIHQWPATLVQPVGSPLSLECTVEGTSNPNLYWYRQAAGRGLQLLFYSVGIGQISSEVPQNLSASRPQDRQFILSSKKLLLSDSGFYLCAWSGQGSGEKLFFGSGTQLSVL.

The CDR3 spells CSVRRQGNSNTEAFF. The CDR3, as DNA: TGCAGCGTCAGGAGACAGGGAAACTCGAACACTGAAGCTTTCTTT. J is TRBJ1-1 and V is TRBV29-1; TRBD1 agrees at 7 bases. Germline lookup yields CDR1 SQVTM and CDR2 ANQGSEA. Trimming at V came to 6 bases and at J to 1 base, leaving 11 bases not matched to a gene. The CDR3 totals 15 residues.

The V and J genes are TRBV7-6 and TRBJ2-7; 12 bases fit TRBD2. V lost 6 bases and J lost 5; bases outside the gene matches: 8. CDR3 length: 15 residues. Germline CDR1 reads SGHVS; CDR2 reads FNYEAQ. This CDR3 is CASSSLAGGPHEQYF. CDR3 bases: TGTGCCAGCAGTTCCCTAGCGGGGGGGCCCCACGAGCAGTACTTC.

DNA for the CDR3: TGTGCCAGCAGCTTAGAACAGGGACCCCATGAGCAGTTCTTC. It yields the protein CASSLEQGPHEQFF. This chain links TRBV7-9 with TRBJ2-1, with D possibly being TRBD1 (6 bases). In germline, CDR1 is SEHNR, CDR2 FQNEAQ (reference sequence). CDR3 size: 14 residues. The germline V and J ends were trimmed by 1 base and 8 bases, with 12 bases remaining between them.

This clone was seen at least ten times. The CDR3, as DNA: TGTGCCAGCGATATTTATTCCGGGAAATCACCCCTCCACTTT. This sequence encodes CASDIYSGKSPLHF. The chain employs TRBV2 and TRBJ1-6; D remains unclear. This CDR3 has 14 residues. Germline V CDR1 and CDR2: SNHLY, FYNNEI. Trimming took 8 bases from V and 10 from J, leaving 18 bases between them.

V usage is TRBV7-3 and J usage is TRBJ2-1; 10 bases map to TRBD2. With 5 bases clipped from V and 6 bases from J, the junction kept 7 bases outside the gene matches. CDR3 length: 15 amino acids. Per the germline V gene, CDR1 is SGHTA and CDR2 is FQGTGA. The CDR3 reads CASSIRLAGSNEQFF. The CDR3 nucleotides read TGTGCCAGCAGCATAAGACTAGCGGGTAGCAATGAGCAGTTCTTC.

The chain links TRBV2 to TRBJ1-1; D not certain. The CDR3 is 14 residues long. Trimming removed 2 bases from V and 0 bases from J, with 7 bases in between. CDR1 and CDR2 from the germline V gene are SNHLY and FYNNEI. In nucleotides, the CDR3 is TGTGCCAGCAGTGAATTCCTAATGAACACTGAAGCTTTCTTT. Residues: CASSEFLMNTEAFF.

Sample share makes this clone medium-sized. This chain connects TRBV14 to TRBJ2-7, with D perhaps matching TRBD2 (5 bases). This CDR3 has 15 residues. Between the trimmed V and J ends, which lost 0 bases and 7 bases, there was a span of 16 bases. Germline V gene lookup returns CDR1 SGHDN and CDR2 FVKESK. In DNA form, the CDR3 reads TGTGCCAGCAGCCAAGATCCCCCGGGAATGGGGGAGCAGTACTTC. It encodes CASSQDPPGMGEQYF.

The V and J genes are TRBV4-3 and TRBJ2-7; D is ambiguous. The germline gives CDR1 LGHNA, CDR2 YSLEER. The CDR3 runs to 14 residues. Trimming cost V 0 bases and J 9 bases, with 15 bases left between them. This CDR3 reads CASSQDPSLGAQYF. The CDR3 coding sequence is TGCGCCAGCAGCCAAGATCCTAGTTTAGGAGCGCAGTACTTC.

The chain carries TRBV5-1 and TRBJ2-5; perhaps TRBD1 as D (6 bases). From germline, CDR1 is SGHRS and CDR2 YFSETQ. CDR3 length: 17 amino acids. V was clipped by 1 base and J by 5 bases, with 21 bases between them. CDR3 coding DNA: TGCGCCAGCAGCTTGAATACAGGGAGTAGTATTGGGGAGACCCAGTACTTC. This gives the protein CASSLNTGSSIGETQYF. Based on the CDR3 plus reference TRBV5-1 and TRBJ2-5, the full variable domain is KAGVTQTPRYLIKTRGQQVTLSCSPISGHRSVSWYQQTPGQGLQFLFEYFSETQRNKGNFPGRFSGRQFSNSRSEMNVSTLELGDSALYLCASSLNTGSSIGETQYFGPGTRLLVL.

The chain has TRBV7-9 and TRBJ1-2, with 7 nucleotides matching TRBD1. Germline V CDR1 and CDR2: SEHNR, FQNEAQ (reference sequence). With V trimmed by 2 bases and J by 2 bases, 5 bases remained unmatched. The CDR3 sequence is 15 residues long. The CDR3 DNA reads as TGTGCCAGCAGCTTATCTTCAGGGGGAAACTATGGCTACACCTTC. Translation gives CASSLSSGGNYGYTF.

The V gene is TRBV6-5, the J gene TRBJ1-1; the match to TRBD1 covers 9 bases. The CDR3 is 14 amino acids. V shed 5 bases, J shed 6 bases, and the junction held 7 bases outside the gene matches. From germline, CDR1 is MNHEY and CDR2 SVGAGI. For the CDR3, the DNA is TGTGCCAGCAGTCTACAGGGGGCGCTTGCTGAAGCTTTCTTT. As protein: CASSLQGALAEAFF.

The CDR3 nucleotides read TGCGCCAGCAGCCAGGGGGGAATGCGGGAAAAACTGTTTTTT. Translation: CASSQGGMREKLFF. The gene calls are TRBV4-1 and TRBJ1-4, with D perhaps TRBD1 (5 bases). Germline loops: CDR1 MGHRA, CDR2 YSYEKL. The CDR3 is 14 amino acids. V was clipped by 3 bases and J by 8 bases, with 13 bases between them.

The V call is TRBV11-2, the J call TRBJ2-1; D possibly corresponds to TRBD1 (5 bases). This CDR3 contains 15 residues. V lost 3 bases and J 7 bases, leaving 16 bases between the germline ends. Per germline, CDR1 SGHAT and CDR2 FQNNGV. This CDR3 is CASSFASGPGNEQFF. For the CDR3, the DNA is TGTGCCAGCAGCTTCGCCTCGGGCCCAGGGAATGAGCAGTTCTTC.

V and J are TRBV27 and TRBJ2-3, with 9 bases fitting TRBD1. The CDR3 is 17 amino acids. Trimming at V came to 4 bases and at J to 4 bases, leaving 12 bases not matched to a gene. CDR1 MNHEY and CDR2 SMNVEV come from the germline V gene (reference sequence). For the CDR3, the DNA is TGTGCCAGCAGTTCCTTAACAGGGGGCGGTCGGGCAGATACGCAGTATTTT. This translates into CASSSLTGGGRADTQYF.

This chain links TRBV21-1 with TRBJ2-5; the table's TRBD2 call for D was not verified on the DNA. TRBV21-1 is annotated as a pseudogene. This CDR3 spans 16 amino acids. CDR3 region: CASSKSSGGAPETQYF. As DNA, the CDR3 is TGTGCCAGCAGCAAGTCTAGCGGGGGAGCTCCAGAGACCCAGTACTTC.

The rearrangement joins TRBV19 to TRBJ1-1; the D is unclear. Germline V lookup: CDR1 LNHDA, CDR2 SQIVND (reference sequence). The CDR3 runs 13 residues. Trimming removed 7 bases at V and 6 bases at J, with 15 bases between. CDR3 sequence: CASTEARRAEAFF. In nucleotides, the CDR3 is TGTGCCAGTACGGAAGCCCGTCGGGCTGAAGCTTTCTTT.

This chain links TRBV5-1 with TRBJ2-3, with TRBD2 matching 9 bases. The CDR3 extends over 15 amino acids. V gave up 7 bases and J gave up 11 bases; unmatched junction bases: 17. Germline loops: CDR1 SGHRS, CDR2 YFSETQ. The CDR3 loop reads CASAGGRTSPMMQYF. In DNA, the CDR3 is TGCGCCAGCGCGGGGGGGAGGACTAGCCCCATGATGCAGTATTTT.

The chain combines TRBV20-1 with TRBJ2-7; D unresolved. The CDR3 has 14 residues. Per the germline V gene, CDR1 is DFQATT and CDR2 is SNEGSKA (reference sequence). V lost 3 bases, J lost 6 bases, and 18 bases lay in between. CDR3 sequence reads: CSASFANPLSEQYF. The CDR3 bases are TGCAGTGCTAGTTTCGCTAACCCCTTGAGCGAGCAGTACTTC.

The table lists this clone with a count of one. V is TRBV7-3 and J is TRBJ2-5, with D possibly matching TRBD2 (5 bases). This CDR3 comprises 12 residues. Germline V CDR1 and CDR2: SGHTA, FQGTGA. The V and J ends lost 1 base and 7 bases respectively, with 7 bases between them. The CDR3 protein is CASSLSGGTQYF. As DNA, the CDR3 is TGTGCCAGCAGCTTAAGCGGAGGGACCCAGTACTTC.

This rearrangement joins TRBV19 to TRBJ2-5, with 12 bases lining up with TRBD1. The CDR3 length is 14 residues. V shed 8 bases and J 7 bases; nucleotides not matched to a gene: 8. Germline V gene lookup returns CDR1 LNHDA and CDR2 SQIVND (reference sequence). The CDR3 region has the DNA TGTGCCAGTTCACTGGGACAGGGGGCGACGACCCAGTACTTC. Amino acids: CASSLGQGATTQYF. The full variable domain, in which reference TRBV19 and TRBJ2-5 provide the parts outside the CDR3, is DGGITQSPKYLFRKEGQNVTLSCEQNLNHDAMYWYRQDPGQGLRLIYYSQIVNDFQKGDIAEGYSVSREKKESFPLTVTSAQKNPTAFYLCASSLGQGATTQYFGPGTRLLVL.

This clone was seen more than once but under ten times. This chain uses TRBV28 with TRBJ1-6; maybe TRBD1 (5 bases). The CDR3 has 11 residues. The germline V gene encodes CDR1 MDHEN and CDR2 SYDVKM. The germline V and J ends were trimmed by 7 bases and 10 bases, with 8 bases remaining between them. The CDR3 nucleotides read TGTGCCAGCATGGGGGGGTCACCCCTCCACTTT. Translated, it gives CASMGGSPLHF.

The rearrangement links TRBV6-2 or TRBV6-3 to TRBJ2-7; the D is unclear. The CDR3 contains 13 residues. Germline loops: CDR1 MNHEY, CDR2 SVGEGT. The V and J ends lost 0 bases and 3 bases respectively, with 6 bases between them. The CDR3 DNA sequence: TGTGCCAGCAGTTACTCGACGGGCTACGAGCAGTACTTC. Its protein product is CASSYSTGYEQYF.

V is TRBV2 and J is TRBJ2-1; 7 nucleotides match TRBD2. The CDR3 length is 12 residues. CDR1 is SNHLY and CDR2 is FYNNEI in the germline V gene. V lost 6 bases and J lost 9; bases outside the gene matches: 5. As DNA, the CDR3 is TGTGCCAGCAGGCCCACTAGCGTTGAGCAGTTCTTC. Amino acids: CASRPTSVEQFF.

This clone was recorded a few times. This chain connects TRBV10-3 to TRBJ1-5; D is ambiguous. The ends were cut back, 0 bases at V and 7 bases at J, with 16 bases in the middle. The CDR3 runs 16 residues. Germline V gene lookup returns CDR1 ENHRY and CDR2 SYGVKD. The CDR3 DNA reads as TGTGCCATCAGTGAGTCTGGTGCCAGCTCACAGCAGCCCCAGCATTTT. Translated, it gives CAISESGASSQQPQHF.